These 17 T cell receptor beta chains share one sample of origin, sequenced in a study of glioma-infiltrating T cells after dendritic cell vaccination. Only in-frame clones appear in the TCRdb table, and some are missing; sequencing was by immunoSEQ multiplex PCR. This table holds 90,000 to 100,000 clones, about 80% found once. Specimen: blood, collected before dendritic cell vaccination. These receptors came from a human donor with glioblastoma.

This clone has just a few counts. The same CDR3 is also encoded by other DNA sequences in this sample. The CDR3 spells CASSLELAGLSYNEQFF. Here the CDR3 DNA reads TGTGCCAGCAGCTTGGAACTAGCGGGCCTCTCCTACAATGAGCAGTTCTTC. The V call is TRBV5-8, the J call TRBJ2-1; 9 positions match TRBD2. The trim removed 0 bases at V and 0 bases at J, leaving 4 bases unmatched. Germline loops: CDR1 SGHTS, CDR2 YDEGEE. This CDR3 is built from 17 residues.

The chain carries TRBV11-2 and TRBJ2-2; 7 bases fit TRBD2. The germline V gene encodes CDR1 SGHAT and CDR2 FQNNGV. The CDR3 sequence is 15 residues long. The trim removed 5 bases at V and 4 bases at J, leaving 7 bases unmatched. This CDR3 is CASSPTGTTTGELFF. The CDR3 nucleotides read TGTGCCAGCAGCCCAACCGGGACTACCACCGGGGAGCTGTTTTTT.

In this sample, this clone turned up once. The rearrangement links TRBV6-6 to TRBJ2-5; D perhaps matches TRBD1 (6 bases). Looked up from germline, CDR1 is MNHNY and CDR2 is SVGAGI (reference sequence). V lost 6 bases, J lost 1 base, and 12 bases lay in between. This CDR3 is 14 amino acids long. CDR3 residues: CASRQTGFQETQYF. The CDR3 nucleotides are TGTGCCAGCAGGCAGACAGGTTTCCAAGAGACCCAGTACTTC.

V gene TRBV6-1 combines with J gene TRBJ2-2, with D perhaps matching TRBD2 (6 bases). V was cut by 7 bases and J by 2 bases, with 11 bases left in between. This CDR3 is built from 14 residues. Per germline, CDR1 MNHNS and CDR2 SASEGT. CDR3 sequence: CASKEGFNTGELFF. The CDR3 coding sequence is TGTGCCAGCAAGGAGGGGTTTAACACCGGGGAGCTGTTTTTT.

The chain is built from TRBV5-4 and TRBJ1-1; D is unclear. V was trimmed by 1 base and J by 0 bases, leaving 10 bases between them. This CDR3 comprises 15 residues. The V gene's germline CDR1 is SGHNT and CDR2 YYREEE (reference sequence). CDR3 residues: CASSLRGHMNTEAFF. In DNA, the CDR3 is TGTGCCAGCAGCTTGAGAGGCCACATGAACACTGAAGCTTTCTTT.

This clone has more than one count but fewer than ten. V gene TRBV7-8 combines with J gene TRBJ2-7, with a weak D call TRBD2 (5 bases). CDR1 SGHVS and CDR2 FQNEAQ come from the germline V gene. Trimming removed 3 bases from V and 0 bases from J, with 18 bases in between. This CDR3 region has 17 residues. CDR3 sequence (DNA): TGTGCCAGCAGCTTGGCCAGCGGCATGCCTAGCTCCTACGAGCAGTACTTC. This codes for CASSLASGMPSSYEQYF.

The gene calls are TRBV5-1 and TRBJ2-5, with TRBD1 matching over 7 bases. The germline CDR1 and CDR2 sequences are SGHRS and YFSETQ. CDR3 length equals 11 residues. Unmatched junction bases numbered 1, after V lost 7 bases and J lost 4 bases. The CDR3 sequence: CASRDRETQYF. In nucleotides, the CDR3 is TGCGCCAGCCGGGACAGAGAGACCCAGTACTTC.

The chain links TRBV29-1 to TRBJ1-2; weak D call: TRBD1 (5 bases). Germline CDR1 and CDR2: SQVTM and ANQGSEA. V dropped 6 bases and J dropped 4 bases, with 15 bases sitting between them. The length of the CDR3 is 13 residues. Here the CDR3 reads CSVGGLSSYGYTF. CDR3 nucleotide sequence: TGCAGCGTGGGGGGGTTATCGTCCTATGGCTACACCTTC.

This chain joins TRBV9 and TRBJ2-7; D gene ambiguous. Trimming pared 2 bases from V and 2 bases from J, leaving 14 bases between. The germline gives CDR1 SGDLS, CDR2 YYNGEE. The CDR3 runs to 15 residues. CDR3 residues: CASSVRLGPPYEQYF. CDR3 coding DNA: TGTGCCAGCAGCGTCCGACTCGGCCCTCCCTACGAGCAGTACTTC.

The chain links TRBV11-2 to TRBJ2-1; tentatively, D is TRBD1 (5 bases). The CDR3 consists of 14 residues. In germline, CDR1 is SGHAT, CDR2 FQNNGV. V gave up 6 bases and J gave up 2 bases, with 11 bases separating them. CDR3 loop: CASRSQGTYNEQFF. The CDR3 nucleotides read TGTGCCAGCAGGTCGCAGGGTACCTACAATGAGCAGTTCTTC.

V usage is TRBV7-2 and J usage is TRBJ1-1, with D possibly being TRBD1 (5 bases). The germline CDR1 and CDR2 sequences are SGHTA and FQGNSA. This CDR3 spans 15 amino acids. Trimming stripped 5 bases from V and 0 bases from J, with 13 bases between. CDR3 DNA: TGTGCCAGCAGCGTAGACAGCGGAGTGAACACTGAAGCTTTCTTT. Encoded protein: CASSVDSGVNTEAFF.

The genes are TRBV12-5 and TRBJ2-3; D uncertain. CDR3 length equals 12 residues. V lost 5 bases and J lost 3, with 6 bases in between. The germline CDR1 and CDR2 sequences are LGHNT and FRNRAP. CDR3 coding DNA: TGTGCTAGTGGTCTCCTTACAGATACGCAGTATTTT. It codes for CASGLLTDTQYF.

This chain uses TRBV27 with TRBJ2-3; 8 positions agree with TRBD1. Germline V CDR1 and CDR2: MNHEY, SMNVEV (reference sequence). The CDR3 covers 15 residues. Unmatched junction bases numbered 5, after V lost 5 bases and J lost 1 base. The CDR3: CASSAPGQGTDTQYF. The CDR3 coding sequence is TGTGCCAGCAGTGCCCCGGGACAGGGCACAGATACGCAGTATTTT.

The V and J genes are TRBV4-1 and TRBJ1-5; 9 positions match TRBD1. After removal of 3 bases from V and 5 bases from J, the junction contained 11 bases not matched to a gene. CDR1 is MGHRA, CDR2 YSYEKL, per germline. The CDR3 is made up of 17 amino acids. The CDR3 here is CASSQDKQGAQDQPQHF. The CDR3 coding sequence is TGCGCCAGCAGCCAGGATAAACAGGGGGCGCAGGATCAGCCCCAGCATTTT.

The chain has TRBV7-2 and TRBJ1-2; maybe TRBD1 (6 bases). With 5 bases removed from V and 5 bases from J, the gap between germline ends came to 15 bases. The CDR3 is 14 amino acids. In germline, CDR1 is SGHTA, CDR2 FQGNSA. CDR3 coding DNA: TGTGCCAGCAGCCTCTTCCAGGGGAATTATGGCTACACCTTC. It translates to CASSLFQGNYGYTF.

The CDR3 is CASRKSAQFKYF. The CDR3 DNA is TGTGCCAGCAGGAAGTCCGCCCAGTTCAAGTATTTT. The genes are TRBV2 and TRBJ2-3; no clear D. Per germline, CDR1 SNHLY and CDR2 FYNNEI. The CDR3 is 12 residues long. V dropped 6 bases and J dropped 13 bases, with 17 bases sitting between them.

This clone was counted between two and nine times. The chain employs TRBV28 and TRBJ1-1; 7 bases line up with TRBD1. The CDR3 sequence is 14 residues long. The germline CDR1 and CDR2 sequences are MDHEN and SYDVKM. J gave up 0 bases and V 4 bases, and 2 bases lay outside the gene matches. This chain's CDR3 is CASSSGQMNTEAFF. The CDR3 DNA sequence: TGTGCCAGCAGTTCGGGACAGATGAACACTGAAGCTTTCTTT.